This T cell receptor beta chain was identified during a study of post-analysis software for immune sequencing data. Overall study: Some patients lacked subtype; others had relapsing-remitting, secondary progressive or progressive-relapsing disease.

The trim removed 3 bases at V and 10 bases at J, leaving 8 bases unmatched. The V gene's germline CDR1 is SGHRS and CDR2 YFSETQ. The CDR3 sequence is 15 residues long. Incorporated into the TCR beta cDNA libraries were unique molecular identifiers, which served to reduce PCR and sequencing biases. Input of about 0.85 to 10 million T cells yielded 500,000 to 550,000 cDNA molecules. MiXCR, run by TCRdb on the PCR reads, gives a single entry per CDR3 protein. The sample holds approximately 630,000 distinct CDR3 sequences, around 64% seen once. Study-level points and caveats: Batch-matched samples strongly co-clustered by F measure. Compared with controls, patients had more of about five TRBV segments, including TRBV5-6, TRBV5-1 and TRBV20-1.

As regards this clonotype: Antigen specificity is unknown.

The sequence was collected from a girl aged 2-9 years with multiple sclerosis. The specimen was blood. This sequence joins TRBV5-1 and TRBJ2-1; 12 bases line up with TRBD2. In nucleotides, the CDR3 is TGCGCCAGCAGCTCCCGGACTAGCGGGAAGGAGGAGCAGTTCTTC. It is translated as CASSSRTSGKEEQFF.